A single sample is the source of the 12 T cell receptor beta chains below, sequenced in a study of T cell changes during pregnancy in multiple sclerosis. Profiling relied on immunoSEQ multiplex PCR, and the TCRdb table lists in-frame clones only, not all of them. The sample has about 110,000 clones; 75% to 95% are singletons. This material consisted of peripheral blood, taken before pregnancy. These receptors originate from a female donor with multiple sclerosis, enrolled in a pregnancy study.

The count of this clone is one. The rearrangement links TRBV15 to TRBJ1-2; D gene unclear. V lost 0 bases and J lost 8, with 16 bases in between. The CDR3 covers 15 residues. The V gene's germline CDR1 is LNHNV and CDR2 YYDKDF (reference sequence). CDR3 region: CATSRDLSGIGGYTF. The CDR3 DNA sequence: TGTGCCACCAGCAGAGATCTATCGGGGATAGGGGGCTACACCTTC.

This clone was seen a single time. This chain uses TRBV7-9 with TRBJ2-5; D gene ambiguous. Germline V gene data show CDR1 as SEHNR and CDR2 as FQNEAQ (reference sequence). This CDR3 region has 13 residues. The V end was cut by 4 bases, the J end by 1 base, with 7 bases between. The chain's CDR3 is CASSWSTQETQYF. For the CDR3, the DNA is TGTGCCAGCAGCTGGTCTACCCAAGAGACCCAGTACTTC.

This clone was seen only once. The V gene is TRBV9, the J gene TRBJ2-5; 7 positions agree with TRBD2. This CDR3 region has 17 residues. The germline V gene encodes CDR1 SGDLS and CDR2 YYNGEE. V shed 0 bases, J shed 1 base, and the junction held 9 bases outside the gene matches. The CDR3 region is CASSVATSGGTQETQYF. The CDR3 bases are TGTGCCAGCAGCGTAGCTACCTCGGGGGGAACCCAAGAGACCCAGTACTTC.

The genes are TRBV13 and TRBJ2-1; D is undetermined. The length of the CDR3 is 13 residues. V dropped 6 bases and J dropped 6 bases, with 12 bases sitting between them. Per germline, CDR1 PRHDT and CDR2 FYEKMQ (reference sequence). The CDR3 nucleotides are TGTGCCAGCAGTCTGAACTGGGCCAATGAGCAGTTCTTC. It codes for CASSLNWANEQFF. The full variable domain, its missing parts supplied by reference TRBV13 and TRBJ2-1, is AAGVIQSPRHLIKEKRETATLKCYPIPRHDTVYWYQQGPGQDPQFLISFYEKMQSDKGSIPDRFSAQQFSDYHSELNMSSLELGDSALYFCASSLNWANEQFFGPGTRLTVL.

The chain joins TRBV5-1 to TRBJ2-3, with TRBD2 as a possible D gene (6 bases). CDR3 size: 13 residues. Germline V CDR1 and CDR2: SGHRS, YFSETQ. Trimming cost V 4 bases and J 4 bases, with 10 bases left between them. The CDR3 spells CASSSGRADTQYF. CDR3 sequence (DNA): TGCGCCAGCAGCAGCGGGCGGGCAGATACGCAGTATTTT.

The CDR3 nucleotides are TGTGCCAGCAGCACGGGACTAGCGGGAGTCGCTGAGCAGTTCTTC. As protein: CASSTGLAGVAEQFF. V gene TRBV7-6 combines with J gene TRBJ2-1, with 14 bases aligning to TRBD2. This CDR3 region has 15 residues. J was trimmed by 9 bases and V by 5 bases; bases with no gene match: 6. From germline, CDR1 is SGHVS and CDR2 FNYEAQ.

The chain joins TRBV5-4 to TRBJ2-5; a weak D match, TRBD1 (5 bases). From germline, CDR1 is SGHNT and CDR2 YYREEE (reference sequence). The CDR3 extends over 13 amino acids. V gave up 2 bases and J gave up 5 bases, with 10 bases separating them. DNA for the CDR3: TGTGCCAGCAGCTTCAGGGTCGGGGAGACCCAGTACTTC. Translating gives CASSFRVGETQYF.

The V call is TRBV9, the J call TRBJ1-3; unclear D gene. This CDR3 contains 16 residues. Trimming took 4 bases from V and 0 from J, leaving 14 bases between them. Germline V gene data show CDR1 as SGDLS and CDR2 as YYNGEE. The CDR3 region has the DNA TGTGCCAGCAGCTCCCGAGACATTGTCTCTGGAAACACCATATATTTT. Translation gives CASSSRDIVSGNTIYF. Full variable domain (missing parts from reference TRBV9 and TRBJ1-3): DSGVTQTPKHLITATGQRVTLRCSPRSGDLSVYWYQQSLDQGLQFLIQYYNGEERAKGNILERFSAQQFPDLHSELNLSSLELGDSALYFCASSSRDIVSGNTIYFGEGSWLTVV.

The rearrangement uses TRBV27 and TRBJ1-6, with 8 bases aligning to TRBD1. Germline V gene sequence: CDR1 MNHEY, CDR2 SMNVEV (reference sequence). The CDR3 consists of 16 residues. With 10 bases clipped from V and 0 bases from J, the junction kept 8 bases outside the gene matches. DNA for the CDR3: TGTGCCACGCGGACAGGGCCTATCTCCTATAATTCACCCCTCCACTTT. Residues: CATRTGPISYNSPLHF.

V gene TRBV18 combines with J gene TRBJ2-4; D not certain. The CDR3 is 17 amino acids. Germline lookup yields CDR1 KGHSH and CDR2 LQKENI. The V and J ends lost 3 bases and 3 bases respectively, with 18 bases between them. The CDR3 DNA is TGTGCCAGCTCACCCGCCTCAGCGCATCCCTACAAAAACATTCAGTACTTC. This translates into CASSPASAHPYKNIQYF.

This clone occurred a few times. The J gene is TRBJ2-7, the V gene TRBV7-2, with 9 bases aligning to TRBD1. Germline trimming cut 0 bases from V and 4 bases from J; bases unmatched to any gene: 1. The CDR3 is 14 residues long. From germline, CDR1 is SGHTA and CDR2 FQGNSA. This chain's CDR3 is CASSLAGTGYEQYF. In DNA form, the CDR3 reads TGTGCCAGCAGCTTAGCCGGGACAGGGTACGAGCAGTACTTC.

The rearrangement links TRBV6-1 to TRBJ2-7; TRBD1 might be the D (5 bases). The germline V and J ends were trimmed by 3 bases and 2 bases, with 8 bases remaining between them. The length of the CDR3 is 13 residues. CDR1 MNHNS and CDR2 SASEGT come from the germline V gene. CDR3 sequence reads: CASSDPGTYEQYF. DNA of the CDR3: TGTGCCAGCAGTGACCCAGGGACCTACGAGCAGTACTTC.